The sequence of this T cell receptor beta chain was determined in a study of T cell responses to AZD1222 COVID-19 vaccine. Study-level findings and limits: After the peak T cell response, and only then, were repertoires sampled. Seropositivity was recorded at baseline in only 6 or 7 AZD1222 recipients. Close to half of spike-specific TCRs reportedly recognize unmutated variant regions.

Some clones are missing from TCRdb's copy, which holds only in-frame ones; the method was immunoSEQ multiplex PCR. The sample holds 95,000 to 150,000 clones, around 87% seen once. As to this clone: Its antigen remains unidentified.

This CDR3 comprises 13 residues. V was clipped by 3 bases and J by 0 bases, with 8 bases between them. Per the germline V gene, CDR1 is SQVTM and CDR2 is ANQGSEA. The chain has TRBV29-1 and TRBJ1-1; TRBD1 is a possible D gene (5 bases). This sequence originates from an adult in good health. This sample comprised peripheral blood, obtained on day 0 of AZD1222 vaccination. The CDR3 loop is CSVDRAMNTEAFF. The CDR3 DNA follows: TGCAGCGTTGACAGGGCCATGAACACTGAAGCTTTCTTT. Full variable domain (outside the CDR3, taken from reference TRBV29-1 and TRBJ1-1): SAVISQKPSRDICQRGTSLTIQCQVDSQVTMMFWYRQQPGQSLTLIATANQGSEATYESGFVIDKFPISRPNLTFSTLTVSNMSPEDSSIYLCSVDRAMNTEAFFGQGTRLTVV.